Listed below are T cell receptor beta chains from one sample, sequenced in a study of OX40 agonist ivuxolimab in advanced cancers. TCRdb's copy holds only in-frame clones and misses some; the assay was immunoSEQ multiplex PCR. This sample carries roughly 90,000 clones, 90% to 95% of them seen once, and the ten largest clones take around 3%. Sequencing was performed on CD4+ or CD8+ T cells sorted from blood, taken in a trial of the OX40 agonist ivuxolimab. The receptor set was obtained from an adult with an advanced solid tumor such as melanoma, head and neck, liver or kidney cancer. Both conserved end residues are part of each CDR3. A D gene is named only where the DNA matches it firmly. Clone size is not always given. Where it is, it says once, few, many or a class for expanded clones.

v_gene,d_gene,j_gene,abundance,CDR3aa,CDR3nt
TRBV4-3,-,TRBJ2-1,-,CASSQAGVSYNEQFF,TGCGCCAGCAGCCAAGCAGGGGTCTCCTACAATGAGCAGTTCTTC
TRBV9,-,TRBJ1-2,-,CASSSIEINDGPYGYTF,TGTGCCAGCAGCTCGATCGAAATAAATGACGGACCCTACGGCTACACCTTC
TRBV5-1,TRBD2,TRBJ2-1,-,CASSVAGLGNEQFF,TGCGCCAGCAGCGTAGCGGGGTTAGGGAATGAGCAGTTCTTC
TRBV29-1,-,TRBJ1-2,-,CSVPTNYGYTF,TGCAGCGTTCCCACTAACTATGGCTACACCTTC
TRBV4-3,TRBD1,TRBJ2-5,once,CASSQTTGVAETQYF,TGCGCCAGCAGCCAGACTACAGGGGTAGCAGAGACCCAGTACTTC
TRBV9,-,TRBJ2-7,-,CASSRDYEQYF,TGTGCCAGCAGCCGTGACTACGAGCAGTACTTC
TRBV25-1,-,TRBJ1-1,-,CASRAGRTEAFF,TGTGCCAGCAGGGCAGGGAGGACTGAAGCTTTCTTT
TRBV7-8,TRBD1,TRBJ2-1,-,CASSLARMQGVYEQFF,TGTGCCAGCAGCTTAGCGCGGATGCAGGGGGTATATGAGCAGTTCTTC
TRBV7-2,TRBD1,TRBJ2-7,once,CASSESGGAREQYF,TGTGCCAGCAGCGAATCAGGGGGCGCGAGGGAGCAGTACTTC
TRBV7-8,-,TRBJ2-3,-,CASSLALTDTQYF,TGTGCCAGCAGCTTAGCATTGACAGATACGCAGTATTTT
TRBV19,-,TRBJ1-2,-,CASSMFRSRQTYGYTF,TGTGCCAGTAGTATGTTCCGCTCCCGACAGACCTATGGCTACACCTTC
TRBV5-6,-,TRBJ1-1,-,CASSLEYTEAFF,TGTGCCAGCAGCTTGGAGTACACTGAAGCTTTCTTT
TRBV21-1,-,TRBJ2-3,-,CASPPQAGVTDTQYF,TGTGCCAGCCCCCCTCAAGCGGGAGTCACAGATACGCAGTATTTT
TRBV2,TRBD2,TRBJ2-4,-,CASSQRLAGEVPAKNIQYF,TGTGCCAGCAGCCAGAGACTAGCGGGAGAAGTCCCAGCCAAAAACATTCAGTACTTC
TRBV29-1,TRBD2,TRBJ2-1,-,CSVDLAGNNEQFF,TGCAGCGTTGATCTAGCGGGGAACAATGAGCAGTTCTTC
TRBV5-5,-,TRBJ2-4,-,CASSLEPSTGSMNIQYF,TGTGCCAGCAGCTTGGAACCGTCCACAGGGAGCATGAACATTCAGTACTTC
TRBV28,TRBD1,TRBJ2-6,-,CASRHRGHGANVLTF,TGTGCCAGCAGACACAGGGGACATGGGGCCAACGTCCTGACTTTC
TRBV29-1,TRBD1,TRBJ1-1,-,CSASTGGVNTEAFF,TGCAGCGCCTCGACAGGGGGCGTGAACACTGAAGCTTTCTTT
TRBV15,-,TRBJ1-1,-,CATSREGEGLGMNTEAFF,TGTGCCACCAGCAGAGAGGGGGAGGGACTGGGGATGAACACTGAAGCTTTCTTT
TRBV6-1,TRBD2,TRBJ2-1,-,CASSELPSGRARNEQFF,TGTGCCAGCAGTGAATTGCCTAGCGGGAGAGCTCGCAATGAGCAGTTCTTC
TRBV9,-,TRBJ2-7,-,CASSPGAGYEQYF,TGTGCCAGCAGCCCTGGAGCTGGCTACGAGCAGTACTTC
TRBV6-1,TRBD1,TRBJ1-2,-,CASSEPRDSPFGGYTF,TGTGCCAGCAGTGAACCCCGGGACAGTCCTTTTGGTGGCTACACCTTC
TRBV19,-,TRBJ2-3,-,CASSPGLSTDTQYF,TGTGCCAGTAGTCCGGGACTCAGCACAGATACGCAGTATTTT
TRBV27,TRBD1,TRBJ1-2,-,CASSRIRQGGGWFYGYTF,TGTGCCAGCAGCCGTATCCGACAGGGTGGCGGGTGGTTTTATGGCTACACCTTC
TRBV5-1,-,TRBJ2-1,-,CASSLDGVYNEQFF,TGCGCCAGCAGCTTGGACGGAGTCTACAATGAGCAGTTCTTC
TRBV11-2,-,TRBJ2-1,-,CASSLEPILRVLDEQFF,TGTGCCAGCAGCTTAGAACCTATTCTCAGGGTTCTCGATGAGCAGTTCTTC
TRBV9,-,TRBJ1-2,-,CASSVGGTNYGYTF,TGTGCCAGCAGCGTAGGCGGAACTAACTATGGCTACACCTTC
TRBV5-1,-,TRBJ1-3,-,CASSLGLSGNTIYF,TGCGCCAGCAGCTTGGGGTTAAGTGGAAACACCATATATTTT
TRBV5-1,TRBD1,TRBJ1-2,-,CASSQTGGEDYGYTF,TGCGCCAGCAGCCAGACAGGGGGCGAGGACTATGGCTACACCTTC
TRBV19,-,TRBJ1-5,-,CASSRSRDSNQPQHF,TGTGCCAGTAGCCGGTCCCGGGACAGCAATCAGCCCCAGCATTTT
TRBV13,-,TRBJ2-1,-,CASSLSLGMAYNEQFF,TGTGCCAGCAGCTTGTCACTGGGGATGGCCTACAATGAGCAGTTCTTC
TRBV27,-,TRBJ2-1,-,CASSSTAYNEQFF,TGTGCCAGCAGTTCGACGGCCTACAATGAGCAGTTCTTC
TRBV19,-,TRBJ1-1,-,CASSIQQGRTEAFF,TGTGCCAGTAGTATTCAACAGGGTCGGACTGAAGCTTTCTTT
TRBV27,-,TRBJ1-5,-,CASSPLGLSNQPQHF,TGTGCCAGCAGTCCCTTGGGCCTGAGCAATCAGCCCCAGCATTTT
TRBV5-6,TRBD1,TRBJ2-6,-,CASSLDPGQGLAGANVLTF,TGTGCCAGCAGCCTGGACCCCGGACAGGGATTAGCCGGGGCCAACGTCCTGACTTTC
TRBV6-5,-,TRBJ2-5,-,CASGLQRETQYF,TGTGCCAGCGGACTACAAAGGGAGACCCAGTACTTC
TRBV29-1,-,TRBJ2-2,-,CSVNANTGELFF,TGCAGCGTCAACGCGAACACCGGGGAGCTGTTTTTT
TRBV7-2,TRBD2,TRBJ2-7,-,CASSHSAGGHEQYF,TGTGCCAGCAGCCACTCGGCGGGGGGCCACGAGCAGTACTTC
TRBV5-1,-,TRBJ2-7,-,CASSLDLGPAREQYF,TGCGCCAGCAGCTTGGATTTGGGCCCAGCACGCGAGCAGTACTTC
TRBV5-1,TRBD1,TRBJ2-4,-,CASSPSENTGGLAKNIQYF,TGCGCCAGCAGTCCCTCTGAGAATACAGGGGGTCTGGCCAAAAACATTCAGTACTTC
TRBV5-5,-,TRBJ1-5,-,CASSLADHHHSNQPQHF,TGTGCCAGCAGCCTGGCGGACCACCACCATAGCAATCAGCCCCAGCATTTT